The clone carrying this TCR beta chain was recorded a few times. The CDR3 consists of 16 residues. J lost 0 bases, V lost 5 bases, and 6 bases had no gene match. CDR1 is SEHNR, CDR2 FQNEAQ, per germline (reference sequence). The data stem from a study of T cell responses to AZD1222 COVID-19 vaccine. Libraries were prepared by immunoSEQ multiplex PCR; TCRdb keeps only in-frame clonotypes and omits some of them. The sample holds about 57,000 clones, approximately 83% seen once. This TCR was recovered from an adult in good health. Sequences were derived from peripheral blood, sampled on day 0 of AZD1222 vaccination. The V call is TRBV7-9, the J call TRBJ2-3; 9 bases line up with TRBD2. The CDR3: CASSPRLAVSTDTQYF. The CDR3, as DNA: TGTGCCAGCAGCCCGAGACTAGCGGTTAGCACAGATACGCAGTATTTT. Full variable domain (outside the CDR3, taken from reference TRBV7-9 and TRBJ2-3): DTGVSQNPRHKITKRGQNVTFRCDPISEHNRLYWYRQTLGQGPEFLTYFQNEAQLEKSRLLSDRFSAERPKGSFSTLEIQRTEQGDSAMYLCASSPRLAVSTDTQYFGPGTRLTVL.